This T cell receptor (beta chain) was obtained from a study of T cells in narcolepsy (dated by TCRdb to 2017 to 2018). Notes on the research overall: Patients with narcolepsy type 1 or type 2 (NT1, NT2) and healthy control donors were enrolled in the study. To look for autoreactive T cells in narcolepsy patients that target self-antigens of hypocretin neurons (hypocretin, TRIB2), the study used TCR Vbeta sequencing to follow clonotypes in blood and CSF.

In the case of this clone: It has no known antigen specificity. The input lacks base qualities; no much larger clone sits a single base away.

The library was generated by the immunoSEQ multiplex PCR assay. Held by TCRdb, this immuneACCESS table contains in-frame sequences only and omits some clones. Under half of the omission traces to an unresolved V gene where checked; the cause of the rest is unknown. A total of approximately 20,000 clones appear in this sample, just over 90% of them only once. The ten largest clones capture about 1.2% of the sample. Memory CD4+ T cells were sorted ex vivo from peripheral blood of narcolepsy patients and healthy controls for TCR Vbeta sequencing. The full study reports these points: Some blood memory CD4+ repertoires from patients and controls contained no sequences matching autoreactive T cell clones. Plots comparing CSF and blood CD4+ T cell clonotypes from the same patient highlighted HCRT-specific and TRIB2-specific autoreactive clonotypes. Numbers of sequenced blood memory CD4+ clonotypes were comparable, with averages of some 39,000 in patients and approximately 33,000 in controls. Autoreactive clonotypes were reported to be detected serially in the blood of the same patients and of different patients, but not in the blood of healthy controls.

The junction carries 12 bases between V and J, which are trimmed by 5 bases and 5 bases respectively. The CDR3 runs 13 residues from the cysteine to the phenylalanine. The retained sequence is limited to the CDR3, 39 bases, with the frame set at the first base. The germline V gene (reference sequence) sets CDR1 to MNHNY and CDR2 to SVGAGI. What was sequenced was CD45RA- memory CD4+ T cells from PBMCs. The sample's cell subset or site, from its label and the paper: memory T cells sorted ex vivo from peripheral blood. This sequence was found in a human donor with narcolepsy. This chain is built from TRBV6-6 and TRBJ1-2; matching of 5 bases hints at TRBD1 as the D gene. CDR3 reads: CASSPGGDYGYTF. The sequence in DNA is TGTGCCAGCAGTCCGGGGGGGGATTATGGCTACACCTTC.